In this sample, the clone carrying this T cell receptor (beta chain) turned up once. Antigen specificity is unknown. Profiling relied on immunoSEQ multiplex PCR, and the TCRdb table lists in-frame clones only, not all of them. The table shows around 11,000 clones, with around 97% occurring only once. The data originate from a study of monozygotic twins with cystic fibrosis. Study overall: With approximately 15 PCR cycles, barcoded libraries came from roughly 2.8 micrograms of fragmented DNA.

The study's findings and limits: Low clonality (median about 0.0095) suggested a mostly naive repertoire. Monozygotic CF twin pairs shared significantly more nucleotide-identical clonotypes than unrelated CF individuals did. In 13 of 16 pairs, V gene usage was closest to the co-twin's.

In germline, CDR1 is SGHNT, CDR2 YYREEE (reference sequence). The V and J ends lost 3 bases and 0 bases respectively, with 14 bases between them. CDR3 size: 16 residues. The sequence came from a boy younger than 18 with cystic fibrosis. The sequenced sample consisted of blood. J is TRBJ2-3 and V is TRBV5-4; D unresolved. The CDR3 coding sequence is TGTGCCAGCAGCTACGGCCACAGCTCTAGCACAGATACGCAGTATTTT. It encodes CASSYGHSSSTDTQYF.